The present entry profiles one T cell receptor (beta chain) with its context. This could be a read error, since a much larger clone is one nucleotide away. TCRdb reprocessed the 5' RACE reads via MiXCR and lists one record per CDR3 protein. The repertoire includes around 77,000 distinct CDR3 sequences, 5% of them detected once, and approximately 7.4% sits in the top ten. The source of the sample is a study of early T cells in non-severe SARS-CoV-2 infection. Study-wide background: Unsorted whole blood bulk RNA was sequenced, with unpaired chains.

Germline lookup yields CDR1 MRHNA and CDR2 SNTAGT. The CDR3 runs 13 residues. Trimming removed 8 bases at V and 13 bases at J, with 21 bases between. The receptor was derived from an adult who was a healthcare worker with PCR-confirmed SARS-CoV-2 infection or an uninfected control (not recorded which). This sample comprised whole blood, obtained at baseline. The V call is TRBV6-4, the J call TRBJ2-1, with D possibly TRBD2 on 6 matching bases. The CDR3 protein is CASAREDPQLQFF. The CDR3 bases are TGTGCCAGCGCCAGGGAGGATCCTCAACTACAGTTCTTC.